This paragraph reports one TCR beta chain. Other DNA sequences in this sample translate to the same CDR3. This sample was included in a study of blood T cell repertoires in COVID-19. For the study at large: The United States, Italy and Spain were the sources of the acute and convalescent COVID-19 samples. In each case, the material was cDNA or gDNA derived from T cells, B-cell-depleted T cells, or PBMCs.

The CDR3 contains 12 residues. In germline, CDR1 is SGHTA, CDR2 FQGNSA. The V end lost 5 bases, the J end lost 9 bases, and 11 bases lay between the germline ends. In the study's own analysis: Researchers report that nucleated cell counts were estimated from reference gene primer amplification. Generated by immunoSEQ multiplex PCR, the TCRdb table keeps only in-frame clones and is missing some. V, J and clone size are taken as reported in that table, and D and trimming were inferred from the DNA itself. The sample has 80,000 or so clones, roughly 80% seen once. This receptor was obtained from a woman between 70 and 85 years old with acute or convalescent COVID-19. The material sequenced was peripheral blood. This chain connects TRBV7-2 to TRBJ2-1, with D tentatively TRBD2 (6 bases). The CDR3 DNA follows: TGTGCCAGCAGCCCGACTAGAGGTGAGCAGTTCTTC. This translates into CASSPTRGEQFF.